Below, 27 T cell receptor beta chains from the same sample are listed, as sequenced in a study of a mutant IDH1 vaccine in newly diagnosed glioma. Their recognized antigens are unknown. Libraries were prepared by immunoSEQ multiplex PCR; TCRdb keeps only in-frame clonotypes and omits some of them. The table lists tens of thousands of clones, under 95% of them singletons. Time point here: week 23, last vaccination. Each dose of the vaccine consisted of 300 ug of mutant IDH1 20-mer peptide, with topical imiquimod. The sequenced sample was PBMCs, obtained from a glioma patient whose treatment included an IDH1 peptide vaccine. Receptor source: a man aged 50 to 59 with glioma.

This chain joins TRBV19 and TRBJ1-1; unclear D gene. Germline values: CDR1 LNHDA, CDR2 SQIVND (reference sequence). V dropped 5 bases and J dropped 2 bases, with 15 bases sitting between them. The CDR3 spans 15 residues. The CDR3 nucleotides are TGTGCCAGTAGTCCCCTCCTGCGGGTTAACACTGAAGCTTTCTTT. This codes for CASSPLLRVNTEAFF. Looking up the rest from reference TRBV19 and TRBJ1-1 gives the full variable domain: DGGITQSPKYLFRKEGQNVTLSCEQNLNHDAMYWYRQDPGQGLRLIYYSQIVNDFQKGDIAEGYSVSREKKESFPLTVTSAQKNPTAFYLCASSPLLRVNTEAFFGQGTRLTVV.

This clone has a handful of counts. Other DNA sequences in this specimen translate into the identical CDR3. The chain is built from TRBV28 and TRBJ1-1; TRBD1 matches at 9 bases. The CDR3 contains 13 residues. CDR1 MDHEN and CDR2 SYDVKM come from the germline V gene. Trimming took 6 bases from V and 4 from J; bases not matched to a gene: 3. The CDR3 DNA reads TGTGCCAGCAGCCGGGACAGGGTCACTGAAGCTTTCTTT. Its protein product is CASSRDRVTEAFF.

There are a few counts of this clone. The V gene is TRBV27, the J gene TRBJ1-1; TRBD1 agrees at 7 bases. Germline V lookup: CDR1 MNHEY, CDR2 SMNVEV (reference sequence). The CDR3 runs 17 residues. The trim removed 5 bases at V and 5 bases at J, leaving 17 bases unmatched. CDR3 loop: CASSPIVGGAGFTEAFF. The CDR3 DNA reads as TGTGCCAGCAGTCCCATTGTAGGGGGCGCGGGTTTTACTGAAGCTTTCTTT.

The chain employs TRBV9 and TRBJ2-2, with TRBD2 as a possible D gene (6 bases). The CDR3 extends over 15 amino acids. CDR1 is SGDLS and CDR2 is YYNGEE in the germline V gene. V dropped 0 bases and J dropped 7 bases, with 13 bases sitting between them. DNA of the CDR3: TGTGCCAGCAGCGTAGGGCAGGTCGGGGGCGGGGAGCTGTTTTTT. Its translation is CASSVGQVGGGELFF.

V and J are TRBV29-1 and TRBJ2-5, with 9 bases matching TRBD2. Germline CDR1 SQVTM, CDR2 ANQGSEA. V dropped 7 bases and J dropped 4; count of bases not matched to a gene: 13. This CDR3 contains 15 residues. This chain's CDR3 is CSARGSAGGPETQYF. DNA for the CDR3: TGCAGCGCCCGAGGGTCAGCGGGAGGTCCAGAGACCCAGTACTTC.

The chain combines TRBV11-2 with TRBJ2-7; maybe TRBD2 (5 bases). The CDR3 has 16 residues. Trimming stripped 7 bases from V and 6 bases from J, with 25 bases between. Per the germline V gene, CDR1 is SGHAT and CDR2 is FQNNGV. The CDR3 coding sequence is TGTGCCAGCACCCCAATACCTGACTGGGGTCGGGGCGAGCAGTACTTC. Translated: CASTPIPDWGRGEQYF.

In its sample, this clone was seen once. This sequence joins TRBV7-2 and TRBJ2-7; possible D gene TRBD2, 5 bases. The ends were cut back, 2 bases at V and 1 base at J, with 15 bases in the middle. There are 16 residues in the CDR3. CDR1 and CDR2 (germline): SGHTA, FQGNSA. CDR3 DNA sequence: TGTGCCAGCAGCTTAAATCTCAGCGGACGATCCTACGAGCAGTACTTC. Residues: CASSLNLSGRSYEQYF.

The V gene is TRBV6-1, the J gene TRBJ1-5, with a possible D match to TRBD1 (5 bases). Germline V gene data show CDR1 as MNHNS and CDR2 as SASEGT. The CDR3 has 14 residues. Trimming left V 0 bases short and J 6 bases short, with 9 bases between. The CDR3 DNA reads TGTGCCAGCAGTGAAGCGGGAGGGGTTCAGCCCCAGCATTTT. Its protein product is CASSEAGGVQPQHF.

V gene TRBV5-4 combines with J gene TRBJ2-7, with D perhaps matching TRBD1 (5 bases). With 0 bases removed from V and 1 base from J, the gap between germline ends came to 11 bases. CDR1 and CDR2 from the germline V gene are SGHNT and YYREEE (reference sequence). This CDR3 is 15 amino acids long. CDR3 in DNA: TGTGCCAGCAGCTTGGACAGGTCGGCGTCCTACGAGCAGTACTTC. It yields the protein CASSLDRSASYEQYF.

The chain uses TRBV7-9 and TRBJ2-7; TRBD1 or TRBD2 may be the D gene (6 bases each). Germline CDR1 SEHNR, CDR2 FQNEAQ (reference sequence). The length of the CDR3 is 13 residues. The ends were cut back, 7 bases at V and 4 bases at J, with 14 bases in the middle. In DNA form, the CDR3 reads TGTGCCAGCAAGCAGGGGACTGGGTACGAGCAGTACTTC. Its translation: CASKQGTGYEQYF.

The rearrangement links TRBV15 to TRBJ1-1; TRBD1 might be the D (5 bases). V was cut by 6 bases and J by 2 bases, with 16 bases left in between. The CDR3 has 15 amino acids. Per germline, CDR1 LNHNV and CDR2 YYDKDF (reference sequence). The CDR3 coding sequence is TGTGCCACCAGTGCAAGTTCGCAGGGAAACACTGAAGCTTTCTTT. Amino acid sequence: CATSASSQGNTEAFF.

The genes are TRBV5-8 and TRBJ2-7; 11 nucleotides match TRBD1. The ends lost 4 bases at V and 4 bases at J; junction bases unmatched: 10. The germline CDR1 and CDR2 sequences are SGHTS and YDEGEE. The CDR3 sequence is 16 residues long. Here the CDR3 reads CASSPGQGVWTYEQYF. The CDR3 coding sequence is TGTGCCAGCAGCCCGGGACAGGGGGTTTGGACATACGAGCAGTACTTC.

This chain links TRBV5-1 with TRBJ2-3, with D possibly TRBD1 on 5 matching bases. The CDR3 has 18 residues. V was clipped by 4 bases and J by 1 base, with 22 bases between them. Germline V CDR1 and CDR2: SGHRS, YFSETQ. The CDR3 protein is CASSQGIAGLFRTDTQYF. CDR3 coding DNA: TGCGCCAGCAGCCAGGGCATCGCTGGGCTCTTTCGCACAGATACGCAGTATTTT. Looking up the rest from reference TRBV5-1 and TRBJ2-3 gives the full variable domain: KAGVTQTPRYLIKTRGQQVTLSCSPISGHRSVSWYQQTPGQGLQFLFEYFSETQRNKGNFPGRFSGRQFSNSRSEMNVSTLELGDSALYLCASSQGIAGLFRTDTQYFGPGTRLTVL.

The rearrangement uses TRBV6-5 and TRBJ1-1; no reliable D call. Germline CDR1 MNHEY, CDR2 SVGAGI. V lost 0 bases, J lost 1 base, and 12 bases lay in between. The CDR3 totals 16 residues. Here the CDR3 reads CASSYSGPGSNTEAFF. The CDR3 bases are TGTGCCAGCAGTTACTCGGGCCCGGGATCGAACACTGAAGCTTTCTTT.

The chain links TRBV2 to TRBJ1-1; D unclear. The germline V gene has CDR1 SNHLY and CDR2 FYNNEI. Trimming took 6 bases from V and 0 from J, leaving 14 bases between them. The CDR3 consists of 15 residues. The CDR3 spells CASRASEAMNTEAFF. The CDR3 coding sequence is TGTGCCAGCAGAGCCTCGGAGGCCATGAACACTGAAGCTTTCTTT.

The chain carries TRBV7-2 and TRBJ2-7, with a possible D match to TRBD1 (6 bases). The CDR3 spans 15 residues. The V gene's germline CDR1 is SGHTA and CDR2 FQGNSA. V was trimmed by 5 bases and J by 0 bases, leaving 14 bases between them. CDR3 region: CASSTNRATSYEQYF. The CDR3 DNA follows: TGTGCCAGCAGCACAAACAGGGCAACCTCCTACGAGCAGTACTTC.

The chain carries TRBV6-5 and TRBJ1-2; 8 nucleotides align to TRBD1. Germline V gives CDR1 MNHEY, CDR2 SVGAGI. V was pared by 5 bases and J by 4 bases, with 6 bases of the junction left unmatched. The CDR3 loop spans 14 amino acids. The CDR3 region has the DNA TGTGCCAGCAGTCCAGACAGGGGAGGCTATGGCTACACCTTC. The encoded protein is CASSPDRGGYGYTF.

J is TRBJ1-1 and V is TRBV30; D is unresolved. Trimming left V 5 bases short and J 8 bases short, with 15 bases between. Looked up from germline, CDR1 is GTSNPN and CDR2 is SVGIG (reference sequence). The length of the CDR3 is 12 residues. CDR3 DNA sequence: TGTGCCTGGGGCCGCAGGACCGGCGAAGCTTTCTTT. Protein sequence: CAWGRRTGEAFF.

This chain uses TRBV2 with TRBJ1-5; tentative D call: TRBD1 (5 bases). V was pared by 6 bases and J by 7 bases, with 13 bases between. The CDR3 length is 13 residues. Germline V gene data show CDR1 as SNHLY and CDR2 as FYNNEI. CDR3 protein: CASRSGLGQPQHF. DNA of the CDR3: TGTGCCAGCAGATCAGGGCTTGGACAGCCCCAGCATTTT.

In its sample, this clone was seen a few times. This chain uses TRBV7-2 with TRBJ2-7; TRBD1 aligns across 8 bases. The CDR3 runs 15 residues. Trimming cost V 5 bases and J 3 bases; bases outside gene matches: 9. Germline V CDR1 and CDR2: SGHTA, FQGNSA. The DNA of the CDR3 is TGTGCCAGCAGCAGCGGCAGGGGGCCTGTCTACGAGCAGTACTTC. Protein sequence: CASSSGRGPVYEQYF.

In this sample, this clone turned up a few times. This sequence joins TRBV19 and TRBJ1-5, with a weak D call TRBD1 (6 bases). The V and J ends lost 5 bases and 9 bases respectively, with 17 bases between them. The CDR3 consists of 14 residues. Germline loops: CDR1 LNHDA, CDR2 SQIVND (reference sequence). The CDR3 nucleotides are TGTGCCAGTAGTTGGGGGGCATTGGCGTCGCCCCAGCATTTT. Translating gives CASSWGALASPQHF.

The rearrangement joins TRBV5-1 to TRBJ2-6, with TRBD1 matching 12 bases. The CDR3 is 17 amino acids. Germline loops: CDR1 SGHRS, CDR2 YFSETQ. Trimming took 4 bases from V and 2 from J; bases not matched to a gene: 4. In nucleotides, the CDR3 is TGCGCCAGCAGCCCCCGGGACAGGGGGCCTGGGGCCAACGTCCTGACTTTC. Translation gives CASSPRDRGPGANVLTF.

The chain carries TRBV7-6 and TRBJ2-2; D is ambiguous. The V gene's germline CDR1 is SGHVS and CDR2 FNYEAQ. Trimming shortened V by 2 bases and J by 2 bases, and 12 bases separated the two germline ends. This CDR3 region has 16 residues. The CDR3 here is CASSLRLGGNTGELFF. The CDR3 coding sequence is TGTGCCAGCAGCTTAAGGCTTGGCGGCAACACCGGGGAGCTGTTTTTT.

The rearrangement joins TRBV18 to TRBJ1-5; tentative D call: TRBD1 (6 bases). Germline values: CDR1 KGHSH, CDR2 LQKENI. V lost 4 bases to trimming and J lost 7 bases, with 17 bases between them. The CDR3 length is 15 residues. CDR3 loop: CASSLGTGLGQPQHF. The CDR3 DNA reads TGTGCCAGCTCACTGGGTACAGGGCTGGGCCAGCCCCAGCATTTT.

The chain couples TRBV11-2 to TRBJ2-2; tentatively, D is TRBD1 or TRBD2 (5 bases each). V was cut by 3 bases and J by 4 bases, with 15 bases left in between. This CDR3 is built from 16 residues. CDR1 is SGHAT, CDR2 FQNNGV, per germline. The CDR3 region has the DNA TGTGCCAGCAGCTTTCTGAGGGGTCGTAGCACCGGGGAGCTGTTTTTT. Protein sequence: CASSFLRGRSTGELFF.

The CDR3 DNA reads as TGTGCCAGCAGTTTCTCAAATACAGGGTATGGCTACACCTTC. Translated, it gives CASSFSNTGYGYTF. The chain combines TRBV27 with TRBJ1-2; maybe TRBD1 (6 bases). The ends were cut back, 3 bases at V and 5 bases at J, with 13 bases in the middle. Per germline, CDR1 MNHEY and CDR2 SMNVEV (reference sequence). The CDR3 length is 14 residues.

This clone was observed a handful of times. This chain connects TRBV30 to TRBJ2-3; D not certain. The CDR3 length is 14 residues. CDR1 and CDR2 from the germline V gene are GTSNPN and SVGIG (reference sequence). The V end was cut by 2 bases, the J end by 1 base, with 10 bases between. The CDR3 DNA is TGTGCCTGGAGTCACTGGGGTCGCACAGATACGCAGTATTTT. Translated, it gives CAWSHWGRTDTQYF.